Sequencing of this T cell receptor beta chain was carried out in a study of spatial heterogeneity in lung cancer. CDR1 SGDLS and CDR2 YYNGEE come from the germline V gene. CDR3 length: 14 amino acids. Trimming shortened V by 0 bases and J by 2 bases, and 7 bases separated the two germline ends. Noted time point: blood at routine non-recurrence follow-up after resection. Extraction of whole RNA from tumor, nontumor lung or frozen PBMC preceded unsorted sequencing. This clonotype was observed a few times. The library was designed around alpha chains, so this beta chain is a stray read whose abundance carries little weight. TCRdb independently ran MiXCR on the 5' RACE reads; one entry per CDR3 protein. The sample lists 2,400 or so distinct CDR3 sequences, 25% to 30% occurring once.

The V and J genes are TRBV9 and TRBJ2-3; D gene unclear. The sample consisted of PBMCs, taken at follow-up. The sequence was collected from a male donor with early-stage non-small cell lung cancer. The CDR3 spells CASSVASATDTQYF. For the CDR3, the DNA is TGTGCCAGCAGCGTAGCGTCGGCCACAGATACGCAGTATTTT.